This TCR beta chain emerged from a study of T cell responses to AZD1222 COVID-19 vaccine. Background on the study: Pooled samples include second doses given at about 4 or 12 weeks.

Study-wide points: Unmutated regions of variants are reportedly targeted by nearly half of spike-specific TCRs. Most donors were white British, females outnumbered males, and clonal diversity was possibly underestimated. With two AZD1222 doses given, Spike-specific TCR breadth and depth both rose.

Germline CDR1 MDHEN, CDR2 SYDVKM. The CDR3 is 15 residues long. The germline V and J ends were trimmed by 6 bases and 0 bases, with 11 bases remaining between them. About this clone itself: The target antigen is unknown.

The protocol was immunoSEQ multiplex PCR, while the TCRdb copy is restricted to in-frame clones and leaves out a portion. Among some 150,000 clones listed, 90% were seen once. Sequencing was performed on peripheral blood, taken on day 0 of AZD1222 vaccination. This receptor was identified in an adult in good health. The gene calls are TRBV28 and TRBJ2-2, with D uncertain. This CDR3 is CASSRGDSNTGELFF. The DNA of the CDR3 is TGTGCCAGCAGCCGAGGTGATTCGAACACCGGGGAGCTGTTTTTT.